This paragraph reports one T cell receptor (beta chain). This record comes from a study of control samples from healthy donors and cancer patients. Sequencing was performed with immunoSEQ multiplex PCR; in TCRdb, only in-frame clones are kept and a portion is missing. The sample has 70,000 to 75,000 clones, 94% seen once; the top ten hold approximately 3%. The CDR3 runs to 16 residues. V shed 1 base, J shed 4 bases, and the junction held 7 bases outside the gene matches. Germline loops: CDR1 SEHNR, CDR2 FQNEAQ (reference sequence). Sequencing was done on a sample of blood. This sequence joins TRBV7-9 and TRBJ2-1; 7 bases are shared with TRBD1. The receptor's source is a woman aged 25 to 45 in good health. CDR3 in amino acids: CASSLVRQGRYNEQFF. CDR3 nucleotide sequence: TGTGCCAGCAGCTTAGTAAGACAGGGAAGATACAATGAGCAGTTCTTC.